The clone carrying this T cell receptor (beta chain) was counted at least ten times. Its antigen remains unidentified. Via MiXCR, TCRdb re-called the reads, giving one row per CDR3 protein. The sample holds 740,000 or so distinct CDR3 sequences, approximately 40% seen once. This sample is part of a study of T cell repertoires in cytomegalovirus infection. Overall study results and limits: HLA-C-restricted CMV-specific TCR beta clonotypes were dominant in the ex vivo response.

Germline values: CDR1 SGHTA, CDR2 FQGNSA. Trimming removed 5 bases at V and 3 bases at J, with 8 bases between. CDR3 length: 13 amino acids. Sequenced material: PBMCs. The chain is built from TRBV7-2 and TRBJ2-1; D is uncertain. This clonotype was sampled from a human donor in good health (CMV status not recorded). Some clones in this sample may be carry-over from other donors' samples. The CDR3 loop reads CASSPQIYNEQFF. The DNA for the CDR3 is TGTGCCAGCAGCCCCCAAATCTACAATGAGCAGTTCTTC.